The rows below give T cell receptor beta chains drawn from one sample of a study of OX40 agonist ivuxolimab in advanced cancers. TCRdb's table, derived via immunoSEQ multiplex PCR, lists solely in-frame clones and lacks some. The sample has around 84,000 clones, roughly 90% seen once. The sequencing used CD4+ or CD8+ T cells sorted from blood, collected in a trial of the OX40 agonist ivuxolimab. Every receptor here comes from an adult with an advanced solid tumor such as melanoma, head and neck, liver or kidney cancer. Both conserved end residues are part of each CDR3. The D gene is left open where the match is weak. Clone size is shown for a subset of rows, as once, few, many or a class of expanded clone.

d_gene	v_gene	abundance	j_gene	CDR3nt	CDR3aa
TRBD1	TRBV18	-	TRBJ2-7	TGTGCCAGCTCACCAGGCGCAGGTCCGGGACAGGGGTACGAGCAGTACTTC	CASSPGAGPGQGYEQYF
-	TRBV4-3	-	TRBJ2-3	TGCGCCAGCAGCACCGGGGGGCGAGATACGCAGTATTTT	CASSTGGRDTQYF
TRBD1	TRBV6-5	-	TRBJ1-5	TGTGCCAGCAGTTACGGACAGGGTAATCAGCCCCAGCATTTT	CASSYGQGNQPQHF
-	TRBV7-6	-	TRBJ2-7	TGTGCCAGCAGCCCGTACGCTTTCGAGGGAACCTACGAGCAGTACTTC	CASSPYAFEGTYEQYF
-	TRBV9	once	TRBJ1-1	TGTGCCAGCAGCGGGGGAACAGCGACTGAAGCTTTCTTT	CASSGGTATEAFF
-	TRBV29-1	-	TRBJ1-2	TGCAGCGTTCGAGCGGGGCCCTATGGCTACACCTTC	CSVRAGPYGYTF
-	TRBV13	-	TRBJ2-7	TGTGCCAGCAGCGTCCGGACAACCTACGAGCAGTACTTC	CASSVRTTYEQYF
-	TRBV25-1	-	TRBJ1-2	TGTGCCAGCAGTGAATGGGGCAGCGAGGGCTACACCTTC	CASSEWGSEGYTF
TRBD1	TRBV7-6	-	TRBJ2-1	TGTGCCAGCAGCCCCCTGGACAGGTCCCATGAGCAGTTCTTC	CASSPLDRSHEQFF
-	TRBV2	-	TRBJ2-1	TGTGCCAGCCTCGGGACGTTTAGCTCCTACAATGAGCAGTTCTTC	CASLGTFSSYNEQFF
TRBD2	TRBV2	once	TRBJ2-1	TGTGCCAGCAGGGACGTTAGCGGGGGGCTCTACAATGAGCAGTTCTTC	CASRDVSGGLYNEQFF
-	TRBV2	-	TRBJ2-2	TGTGCCAGGTCCCGGGACGGTTACACCGGGGAGCTGTTTTTT	CARSRDGYTGELFF
TRBD2	TRBV29-1	once	TRBJ2-1	TGCAGCGTCTTAGCGGGCGGGTGGATGGAGCAGTTCTTC	CSVLAGGWMEQFF
TRBD1	TRBV28	-	TRBJ1-1	TGTGCCAGCAGTTTCCAGGGGGAGAACACTGAAGCTTTCTTT	CASSFQGENTEAFF
-	TRBV6-5	-	TRBJ2-1	TGTGCCAGCAGTTGGCCGGGGGATCCCTACAATGAGCAGTTCTTC	CASSWPGDPYNEQFF
-	TRBV28	-	TRBJ2-3	TGTGCCAGCACCCCTCTGAGCACAGATACGCAGTATTTT	CASTPLSTDTQYF
-	TRBV5-6	-	TRBJ1-4	TGTGCCAGCAGCCAGGGTGAGGGGGCTAATGAAAAACTGTTTTTT	CASSQGEGANEKLFF
-	TRBV6-1	-	TRBJ2-7	TGTGCCAGCAGTGACTGGACAGTGAGCTACGAGCAGTACTTC	CASSDWTVSYEQYF
-	TRBV4-3	-	TRBJ2-7	TGCGCCAGCAGCCCATTCCTGGCCTACGAGCAGTACTTC	CASSPFLAYEQYF
-	TRBV30	-	TRBJ2-7	TGTGCCTGGAGTGTACTAGAGGCTACCTACGAGCAGTACTTC	CAWSVLEATYEQYF
-	TRBV9	-	TRBJ1-2	TGTGCCAGCAGCGGAGAGCGCCCCCGGCAGCTATACTTAGCTAACTATGGCTACACCTTC	CASSGERPRQLYLANYGYTF
-	TRBV4-1	-	TRBJ2-7	TGCGCCAGCAGCTGGGGGGTTACCCCCTACGAGCAGTACTTC	CASSWGVTPYEQYF
-	TRBV6-5	once	TRBJ1-1	TGTGCCAGCAGTTACTCGCCCGGGGGGCTACCTGAAGCTTTCTTT	CASSYSPGGLPEAFF
-	TRBV7-3	-	TRBJ1-2	TGTGCCAGCAGCCCCACGGGGGGGAGGACTAACTATGGCTACACCTTC	CASSPTGGRTNYGYTF
-	TRBV7-8	-	TRBJ1-1	TGTGCCAGCAGTTTAAGTACACAGGGCATGAACACTGAAGCTTTCTTT	CASSLSTQGMNTEAFF
-	TRBV30	few	TRBJ1-2	TGTGCCTGGAGGGCGGCGGAGGGCTATGGCTACACCTTC	CAWRAAEGYGYTF
TRBD1	TRBV19	-	TRBJ2-7	TGTGCCAGTAGTATGGACAGGGCGGGTAGGGAGCAGTACTTC	CASSMDRAGREQYF
TRBD2	TRBV9	-	TRBJ2-3	TGTGCCAGCAGCTACGCTAGCGGGGGGATGTCAGATACGCAGTATTTT	CASSYASGGMSDTQYF
-	TRBV7-9	-	TRBJ1-5	TGTGCCAGCAGCCTTGGGCAGGCTTATAGCAATCAGCCCCAGCATTTT	CASSLGQAYSNQPQHF
-	TRBV4-1	-	TRBJ2-7	TGCGCCAGCAGCCCTCAGGCACTGACGGGGAACGAGCAGTACTTC	CASSPQALTGNEQYF
-	TRBV11-2	-	TRBJ2-1	TGTGCCAGCAGCTTAACGACAGACTCCTACAATGAGCAGTTCTTC	CASSLTTDSYNEQFF
-	TRBV5-6	-	TRBJ1-3	TGTGCCAGCAGCGCGGGACATTTTTACTCTGGAAACACCATATATTTT	CASSAGHFYSGNTIYF
TRBD1	TRBV7-9	-	TRBJ1-5	TGTGCCAGCAGCGACGAGGACAGGGGGTATAGCAATCAGCCCCAGCATTTT	CASSDEDRGYSNQPQHF
TRBD1	TRBV30	-	TRBJ1-1	TGTGCCTGGAGTGTAGGGCAGGGGGGCACTGAAGCTTTCTTT	CAWSVGQGGTEAFF
-	TRBV7-9	-	TRBJ1-1	TGTGCCAGCAGCCGACTCGCGGGGTCCACTGAAGCTTTCTTT	CASSRLAGSTEAFF
TRBD1	TRBV27	few	TRBJ1-1	TGTGCCAGCAGTTTAGCTACAGGGGGAGGAACTTTCTTT	CASSLATGGGTFF
-	TRBV4-3	-	TRBJ1-4	TGCGCCAGCAGCCAAGATAGCGGGACAACAACTAATGAAAAACTGTTTTTT	CASSQDSGTTTNEKLFF
-	TRBV5-4	-	TRBJ2-7	TGTGCCAGCAGCCTAAGGGGGGCCGAGCAGTACTTC	CASSLRGAEQYF
TRBD2	TRBV19	-	TRBJ2-1	TGTGCCAGTAGTATCAGGTCTAGCGGGTCGTATGAGCAGTTCTTC	CASSIRSSGSYEQFF
-	TRBV5-1	-	TRBJ2-5	TGCGCCAGCAGCTTGCCAGGGTTCGAGACCCAGTACTTC	CASSLPGFETQYF
-	TRBV7-9	-	TRBJ1-1	TGTGCCAGCAGCTTGGAGAATACTGAAGCTTTCTTT	CASSLENTEAFF
TRBD1	TRBV6-5	-	TRBJ1-1	TGTGCCAGCATCCAGAGGGACAGTTTGAACACTGAAGCTTTCTTT	CASIQRDSLNTEAFF
-	TRBV7-2	-	TRBJ1-5	TGTGCCAGCAGCCTCAGCAGGACCTGGAATAGCAATCAGCCCCAGCATTTT	CASSLSRTWNSNQPQHF